The source of this T cell receptor (beta chain) is a study of cytomegalovirus exposure and HLA in healthy donors. The CDR3 has 16 amino acids. Germline CDR1 and CDR2: SGHRS and YFSETQ. Trimming cost V 2 bases and J 6 bases, with 17 bases left between them. Healthy donors of bone marrow made up the group. Primers for the PCR totalled 60 Vbeta and 13 Jbeta. Sequenced by immunoSEQ multiplex PCR; TCRdb stores in-frame clones only, minus some. The sample holds 90,000 or so clones, 75% to 85% seen once. Sequencing input: PBMCs. The TCR sequence derives from a man aged 25-45 years in good health and CMV-seropositive. This sequence joins TRBV5-1 and TRBJ2-2, with a tentative D call TRBD1 (6 bases). CDR3 nucleotides: TGCGCCAGCAGCTTAACCCCCCACGGACAGTCCGGGGAGCTGTTTTTT. Translation: CASSLTPHGQSGELFF.